This T cell receptor (beta chain) stems from a study of T cells after posttransplantation cyclophosphamide. Study-wide results and limits: Skin or GI-infiltrating T cells shared few TRB sequences with blood. TRB clonality was highly associated with recipient CMV seropositivity and reactivation.

On this clone: Its target is unknown.

Peripheral blood was collected from the related graft donor on the marrow donation day. The CDR3 has 16 amino acids. V was trimmed by 7 bases and J by 5 bases, leaving 24 bases between them. Germline CDR1 reads MNHEY; CDR2 reads SMNVEV (reference sequence). The method was immunoSEQ multiplex PCR; TCRdb's version includes in-frame clones alone and lacks a portion of them. This sample yields around 23,000 clones, of which about 98% are seen a single time; 0.1% to 0.15% belongs to the top ten. This chain connects TRBV27 to TRBJ2-7, with D perhaps TRBD1 (6 bases). The clonotype originates from a man aged 35 to 55 in good health, CMV-negative, and a related stem cell transplant donor. The sample taken for sequencing was naive CD8+ T cells sorted from PBMCs. This chain's CDR3 is CASKEETGTLEDEQYF. In DNA form, the CDR3 reads TGTGCCAGCAAAGAGGAAACAGGGACCCTAGAGGACGAGCAGTACTTC.